This T cell receptor (beta chain) was recovered during a study of cytomegalovirus exposure and HLA in healthy donors. The count of this clone is one. The PCR used 60 Vbeta and 13 Jbeta primers. Some clones are missing from TCRdb's copy, which holds only in-frame ones; the method was immunoSEQ multiplex PCR. This sample has more than 150,000 clones; around 76% occur once, and the top ten carry 2% to 3%. This CDR3 is built from 15 residues. Germline V gene lookup returns CDR1 SGHTA and CDR2 FQGNSA. The V end lost 7 bases, the J end lost 4 bases, and 14 bases lay between the germline ends. The gene calls are TRBV7-2 and TRBJ1-6; D is unclear. This clonotype originated in a woman aged 25-40 years in good health and CMV-seropositive. The sequencing sample was made of PBMCs. The CDR3 protein is CASKEDPVYNSPLHF. The CDR3 nucleotides read TGTGCCAGCAAAGAGGATCCCGTTTATAATTCACCCCTCCACTTT.